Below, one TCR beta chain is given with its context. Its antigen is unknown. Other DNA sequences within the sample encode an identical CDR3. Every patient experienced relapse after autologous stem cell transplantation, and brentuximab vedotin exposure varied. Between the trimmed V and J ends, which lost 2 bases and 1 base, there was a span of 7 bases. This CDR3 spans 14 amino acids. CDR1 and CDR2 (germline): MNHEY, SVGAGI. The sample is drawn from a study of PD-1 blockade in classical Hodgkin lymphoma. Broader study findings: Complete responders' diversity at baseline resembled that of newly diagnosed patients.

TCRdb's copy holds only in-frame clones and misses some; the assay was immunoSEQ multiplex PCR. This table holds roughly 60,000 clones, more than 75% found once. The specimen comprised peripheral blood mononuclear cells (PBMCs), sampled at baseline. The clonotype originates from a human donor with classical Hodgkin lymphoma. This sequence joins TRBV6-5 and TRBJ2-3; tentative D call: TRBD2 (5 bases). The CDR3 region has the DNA TGTGCCAGCAGTTACGTGGAGGGCACAGATACGCAGTATTTT. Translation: CASSYVEGTDTQYF.